These 18 T cell receptor beta chains originate from one sample sequenced in a study of blood T cell repertoires in COVID-19. Produced via immunoSEQ multiplex PCR; TCRdb's table is partial and in-frame only. Of 150,000 to 200,000 clones listed, about 88% were seen once; the top ten hold about 2.1%. Material: peripheral blood. These receptors originate from a man between 70 and 80 years old with active or convalescent COVID-19.

The chain is built from TRBV3-1 (or the pseudogene TRBV3-2) and TRBJ2-7; D may be TRBD2 (5 bases). The CDR3 covers 14 residues. Germline assignment: CDR1 LGHDT and CDR2 YNNKEL (reference sequence). Trimming stripped 4 bases from V and 5 bases from J, with 15 bases between. The CDR3 region is CASSPEGANDEQYF. The CDR3 nucleotides are TGTGCCAGCAGCCCAGAGGGAGCCAATGACGAGCAGTACTTC.

The chain has TRBV6-6 and TRBJ2-1; TRBD2 matches at 11 bases. The CDR3 loop spans 15 amino acids. Germline V gives CDR1 MNHNY, CDR2 SVGAGI (reference sequence). V lost 6 bases to trimming and J lost 8 bases; unmatched junction nucleotides: 9. The DNA of the CDR3 is TGTGCCAGCAGGTTAGCGGGAGGGCCTCGGTATGAGCAGTTCTTC. The encoded protein is CASRLAGGPRYEQFF.

The V gene is TRBV29-1, the J gene TRBJ2-5; perhaps TRBD2 as D (5 bases). V was trimmed by 4 bases and J by 4 bases, leaving 10 bases between them. From germline, CDR1 is SQVTM and CDR2 ANQGSEA. The CDR3 spans 12 residues. For the CDR3, the DNA is TGCAGCGTTGCTGACCGGGGAGAGACCCAGTACTTC. Translating gives CSVADRGETQYF.

The chain employs TRBV19 and TRBJ2-6; TRBD2 aligns across 7 bases. The J segment lost 0 bases and the V segment lost 2 bases, leaving 7 bases of the junction unmatched. This CDR3 is 18 amino acids long. CDR1 and CDR2 (germline): LNHDA, SQIVND (reference sequence). CDR3 DNA sequence: TGTGCCAGTAGTATACGGGCTAGCGGAGGCTCTGGGGCCAACGTCCTGACTTTC. As protein: CASSIRASGGSGANVLTF.

The J gene is TRBJ2-3, the V gene TRBV5-1; 8 nucleotides match TRBD1. The germline V gene has CDR1 SGHRS and CDR2 YFSETQ. V was clipped by 3 bases and J by 4 bases; unmatched bases: 13. This CDR3 spans 17 amino acids. CDR3 loop: CASSWGWTGLISDTQYF. The CDR3 bases are TGCGCCAGCAGCTGGGGGTGGACAGGGTTGATCTCAGATACGCAGTATTTT.

The chain is built from TRBV21-1 and TRBJ2-3; TRBD2 is taken as the D call from the table, unchecked against the DNA. TRBV21-1 is given as a pseudogene. The CDR3 length is 16 residues. CDR3 sequence (DNA): TGTGCCAGCTCCGCTAGCCTCTCCGTTTCCACAGATACGCAGTATTTT. It codes for CASSASLSVSTDTQYF.

The V and J genes are TRBV25-1 and TRBJ2-1; D call uncertain. The CDR3 sequence is 13 residues long. Germline V gene data show CDR1 as MGHDK and CDR2 as SYGVNS. V was pared by 2 bases and J by 7 bases, with 9 bases between. Here the CDR3 reads CASSENYMNEQFF. In nucleotides, the CDR3 is TGTGCCAGCAGTGAAAATTATATGAATGAGCAGTTCTTC.

The chain uses TRBV5-8 and TRBJ2-7; no firm D call. Germline loops: CDR1 SGHTS, CDR2 YDEGEE. V was clipped by 6 bases and J by 1 base, with 14 bases between them. The CDR3 has 14 residues. For the CDR3, the DNA is TGTGCCAGCACCCGAGGATGGAATTCCTACGAGCAGTACTTC. This translates into CASTRGWNSYEQYF.

V is TRBV5-1 and J is TRBJ1-1; tentative D call: TRBD1 (5 bases). The V and J ends lost 0 bases and 5 bases respectively, with 11 bases between them. The CDR3 loop spans 14 amino acids. From germline, CDR1 is SGHRS and CDR2 YFSETQ. Here the CDR3 reads CASSLDSRGTEAFF. CDR3 in DNA: TGCGCCAGCAGCTTGGATAGTAGGGGAACTGAAGCTTTCTTT.

The genes are TRBV5-1 and TRBJ2-5; D is perhaps TRBD1 (6 bases). Trimming removed 5 bases at V and 3 bases at J, with 17 bases between. Looked up from germline, CDR1 is SGHRS and CDR2 is YFSETQ. CDR3 length equals 15 residues. For the CDR3, the DNA is TGCGCCAGCAGACAGACAGGATACCCCGAAGAGACCCAGTACTTC. Translated: CASRQTGYPEETQYF.

The chain combines TRBV27 with TRBJ1-5, with 7 bases aligning to TRBD1. Germline V lookup: CDR1 MNHEY, CDR2 SMNVEV (reference sequence). The CDR3 has 17 amino acids. V trimming: 2 bases; J trimming: 2 bases; junction bases outside the gene matches: 9. CDR3 amino acids: CASSLGWGQGGNQPQHF. CDR3 sequence (DNA): TGTGCCAGCAGTTTAGGGTGGGGGCAGGGGGGCAATCAGCCCCAGCATTTT.

The chain carries TRBV6-5 and TRBJ1-5; no clear D. The V and J ends lost 8 bases and 5 bases respectively, with 13 bases between them. Germline V gene lookup returns CDR1 MNHEY and CDR2 SVGAGI. The CDR3 length is 13 residues. CDR3 in amino acids: CASGALPDQPQHF. CDR3 sequence (DNA): TGTGCCAGCGGAGCACTACCTGATCAGCCCCAGCATTTT.

The chain uses TRBV12-3 or TRBV12-4 and TRBJ2-1, with 7 bases that match TRBD2. This CDR3 spans 11 amino acids. Trimming cost V 4 bases and J 9 bases; bases outside gene matches: 0. The CDR3 reads CASSWEGEQFF. The CDR3 DNA follows: TGTGCCAGCAGTTGGGAGGGTGAGCAGTTCTTC.

This clone was observed a single time. The chain joins TRBV6-5 to TRBJ1-2; D is uncertain. Germline V lookup: CDR1 MNHEY, CDR2 SVGAGI. This CDR3 region has 14 residues. V gave up 5 bases and J gave up 2 bases, with 12 bases separating them. CDR3 in amino acids: CASSLTGPNYGYTF. The CDR3, as DNA: TGTGCCAGCAGTCTGACGGGTCCGAACTATGGCTACACCTTC.

The V gene is TRBV18, the J gene TRBJ1-2, with no clear D. The germline CDR1 and CDR2 sequences are KGHSH and LQKENI. The V gene lost 4 bases and the J gene lost 7 bases, with 13 bases spanning the gap. This CDR3 contains 13 residues. CDR3: CASSQGGPGGYTF. CDR3 in DNA: TGTGCCAGCTCACAGGGAGGTCCCGGTGGCTACACCTTC.

A single count supports this clone. The CDR3 is CASSLYTGDGYGYTF. CDR3 nucleotide sequence: TGTGCCAGCAGCCTATACACAGGGGACGGCTATGGCTACACCTTC. J is TRBJ1-2 and V is TRBV7-9; 7 bases map to TRBD1. V was pared by 5 bases and J by 4 bases, with 10 bases of the junction left unmatched. This CDR3 is 15 amino acids long. Germline values: CDR1 SEHNR, CDR2 FQNEAQ (reference sequence). Drawing the rest from reference TRBV7-9 and TRBJ1-2, the complete variable domain is DTGVSQNPRHKITKRGQNVTFRCDPISEHNRLYWYRQTLGQGPEFLTYFQNEAQLEKSRLLSDRFSAERPKGSFSTLEIQRTEQGDSAMYLCASSLYTGDGYGYTFGSGTRLTVV.

The chain couples TRBV7-2 to TRBJ2-3; a weak D match, TRBD2 (6 bases). CDR1 is SGHTA, CDR2 FQGNSA, per germline. The CDR3 totals 13 residues. V was trimmed by 5 bases and J by 4 bases, leaving 10 bases between them. CDR3 sequence (DNA): TGTGCCAGCAGCCCCGGGGAGGCAGATACGCAGTATTTT. It yields the protein CASSPGEADTQYF.

V gene TRBV28 combines with J gene TRBJ1-1; D is unclear. CDR1 MDHEN and CDR2 SYDVKM come from the germline V gene. V shed 6 bases and J shed 4 bases, with 9 bases lying between them. This CDR3 has 12 residues. The CDR3 nucleotides are TGTGCCAGCAGGGCAATTGGCACTGAAGCTTTCTTT. It encodes CASRAIGTEAFF. Combining the CDR3 with reference TRBV28 and TRBJ1-1 gives the whole variable domain DVKVTQSSRYLVKRTGEKVFLECVQDMDHENMFWYRQDPGLGLRLIYFSYDVKMKEKGDIPEGYSVSREKKERFSLILESASTNQTSMYLCASRAIGTEAFFGQGTRLTVV.